This TCR beta chain was sequenced during a study of technical replicates of blood from a few donors. Trimming took 4 bases from V and 7 from J, leaving 14 bases between them. The CDR3 length is 15 residues. Germline V lookup: CDR1 MRHNA, CDR2 SNTAGT. Sequenced by immunoSEQ multiplex PCR; TCRdb stores in-frame clones only, minus some. The data hold about 97,000 clones, with just under 95% observed a single time. The J gene is TRBJ1-6, the V gene TRBV6-4; TRBD1 might be the D (5 bases). This clonotype was obtained from a human donor in good health. Sequencing was done on a sample of T cells isolated from PBMCs. The CDR3 spells CASSVGAGGNSPLHF. CDR3 nucleotides: TGTGCCAGCAGTGTTGGGGCAGGAGGGAATTCACCCCTCCACTTT.